This is a list of T cell receptor beta chains from one sample in a study of blood T cells in healthy people across ages. MiXCR, applied by TCRdb to the 5' RACE reads, yields one record per CDR3 protein. Here the sample spans 800,000 to 1,300,000 distinct CDR3 sequences, approximately 25% being singletons. The data were also submitted as part of a second study, on T cells of mothers and their children.

Sequenced input: blood. Every receptor here comes from a girl under 10 years old in good health. Each CDR3 is given without its conserved first and last residue. D genes are given only for firm matches.

d_gene: TRBD1; len: 12; v_gene: TRBV27; j_gene: TRBJ2-7; CDR3aa: ASSLRGLSYEQY
d_gene: TRBD2; len: 14; v_gene: TRBV2; j_gene: TRBJ2-1; CDR3aa: ASSERESVLYNEQF
d_gene: TRBD1; len: 12; v_gene: TRBV24-1; j_gene: TRBJ2-3; CDR3aa: ATSGQGPTDTQY
d_gene: TRBD1; len: 14; v_gene: TRBV15; j_gene: TRBJ2-2; CDR3aa: ATSRLGQGRTGELF
d_gene: TRBD1; len: 14; v_gene: TRBV20-1; j_gene: TRBJ2-7; CDR3aa: SARKVQGQGFHEQY
d_gene: -; len: 15; v_gene: TRBV28; j_gene: TRBJ2-4; CDR3aa: ASSFNFEGKNKNIQY
d_gene: TRBD1; len: 12; v_gene: TRBV29-1; j_gene: TRBJ1-1; CDR3aa: SVEGQRENTEAF
d_gene: TRBD2; len: 14; v_gene: TRBV5-5; j_gene: TRBJ2-1; CDR3aa: ASSPSLAGSYNEQF
d_gene: -; len: 14; v_gene: TRBV4-1; j_gene: TRBJ1-1; CDR3aa: ASSQDTGLLNTEAF
d_gene: TRBD1; len: 13; v_gene: TRBV6-5; j_gene: -; CDR3aa: ASSTTGGRGGEQF
d_gene: -; len: 10; v_gene: TRBV6-6; j_gene: TRBJ1-5; CDR3aa: ASTLSGQPQH
d_gene: -; len: 9; v_gene: TRBV29-1; j_gene: TRBJ2-4; CDR3aa: SVEDMNIQY
d_gene: TRBD2; len: 12; v_gene: TRBV20-1; j_gene: TRBJ2-5; CDR3aa: SASQAGGLETQY
d_gene: TRBD2; len: 14; v_gene: TRBV7-3; j_gene: TRBJ2-3; CDR3aa: ASSLSVAGEGDTQY
d_gene: -; len: 12; v_gene: TRBV6-9; j_gene: TRBJ1-2; CDR3aa: ASSPGREHYGYT
d_gene: -; len: 10; v_gene: TRBV20-1; j_gene: TRBJ2-1; CDR3aa: SAPHTYNEQF
d_gene: TRBD2; len: 16; v_gene: TRBV27; j_gene: TRBJ2-1; CDR3aa: ASSLSTLGREALNEQF
d_gene: -; len: 12; v_gene: TRBV20-1; j_gene: TRBJ2-1; CDR3aa: SASGRGPYNEQF
d_gene: -; len: 15; v_gene: TRBV5-1; j_gene: TRBJ2-3; CDR3aa: ASTRSSSSVLTDTQY
d_gene: -; len: 9; v_gene: TRBV5-1; j_gene: TRBJ2-1; CDR3aa: ASSWVGEQF
d_gene: TRBD1; len: 13; v_gene: TRBV6-5; j_gene: TRBJ2-3; CDR3aa: ASRRQGARTDTQY
d_gene: -; len: 12; v_gene: TRBV5-5; j_gene: TRBJ2-1; CDR3aa: ASQGRGIYNEQF
d_gene: -; len: 11; v_gene: TRBV29-1; j_gene: TRBJ2-7; CDR3aa: SVEGDTSYEQY
d_gene: -; len: 12; v_gene: TRBV11-2; j_gene: TRBJ2-5; CDR3aa: ASRRPGTQETQY
d_gene: TRBD1; len: 11; v_gene: TRBV5-1; j_gene: TRBJ2-5; CDR3aa: ASSLDRAETQY
d_gene: -; len: 12; v_gene: TRBV12-5; j_gene: TRBJ2-7; CDR3aa: ASRRGESPYEQY
d_gene: TRBD1; len: 9; v_gene: TRBV2; j_gene: TRBJ1-1; CDR3aa: ARGDRGSAF
d_gene: -; len: 11; v_gene: TRBV14; j_gene: TRBJ1-1; CDR3aa: ASSQDLGGSAF
d_gene: -; len: 11; v_gene: TRBV20-1; j_gene: TRBJ2-5; CDR3aa: SATHRAGETQY
d_gene: -; len: 13; v_gene: TRBV28; j_gene: -; CDR3aa: ASTTGEGVAYEQY
d_gene: TRBD1; len: 12; v_gene: TRBV27; j_gene: TRBJ2-7; CDR3aa: ASSLSQGASEQY
d_gene: TRBD1; len: 13; v_gene: TRBV29-1; j_gene: TRBJ2-1; CDR3aa: SVDRPDRGYNEQF
d_gene: -; len: 14; v_gene: TRBV5-6; j_gene: TRBJ2-3; CDR3aa: ASSFAGQTYTDTQY
d_gene: -; len: 13; v_gene: TRBV18; j_gene: TRBJ2-3; CDR3aa: ASSPSSPPTDTQY
d_gene: TRBD1; len: 16; v_gene: TRBV10-3; j_gene: TRBJ2-3; CDR3aa: AISEPWTGINLPDTQY
d_gene: -; len: 13; v_gene: TRBV7-9; j_gene: TRBJ2-5; CDR3aa: ATTGVGAEQETQY
d_gene: -; len: 12; v_gene: TRBV11-1; j_gene: TRBJ1-1; CDR3aa: ASSLARRFGEAF
d_gene: -; len: 10; v_gene: TRBV29-1; j_gene: TRBJ2-5; CDR3aa: GVDRTQETQY
d_gene: -; len: 13; v_gene: TRBV10-2; j_gene: TRBJ2-6; CDR3aa: ASSDPSRGANVLT
d_gene: -; len: 13; v_gene: TRBV7-3; j_gene: TRBJ2-6; CDR3aa: ASSFGVLGANVLT
d_gene: -; len: 11; v_gene: TRBV7-9; j_gene: TRBJ2-1; CDR3aa: ASSTPGSVEQF
d_gene: TRBD1; len: 13; v_gene: TRBV9; j_gene: TRBJ1-5; CDR3aa: ASSAGQGSNQPQH
d_gene: TRBD2; len: 10; v_gene: TRBV23-1; j_gene: TRBJ2-5; CDR3aa: TRLAWGETQY